Shown below are 19 T cell receptor beta chains from a single sample sequenced in a study of blood T cell repertoires in COVID-19. The method was immunoSEQ multiplex PCR; TCRdb's version includes in-frame clones alone and lacks a portion of them. The data hold 260,000 or so clones, with about four fifths observed a single time. The specimen was peripheral blood. The receptors derive from a man older than 75 with acute or convalescent COVID-19.

The J gene is TRBJ2-5, the V gene TRBV15; no clear D. This CDR3 comprises 16 residues. V was clipped by 0 bases and J by 1 base, with 12 bases between them. Germline assignment: CDR1 LNHNV and CDR2 YYDKDF (reference sequence). The CDR3 DNA reads as TGTGCCACCAGCAGAGATAAGAGGTTGGCCCAAGAGACCCAGTACTTC. It yields the protein CATSRDKRLAQETQYF.

This rearrangement joins TRBV6-6 to TRBJ2-7, with a tentative D call TRBD2 (5 bases). This CDR3 contains 15 residues. Germline V lookup: CDR1 MNHNY, CDR2 SVGAGI (reference sequence). V lost 2 bases and J 1 base, leaving 12 bases between the germline ends. CDR3 residues: CASSYQERLSYEQYF. In nucleotides, the CDR3 is TGTGCCAGCAGTTACCAAGAGCGGCTATCCTACGAGCAGTACTTC.

This clone was recorded only once. The chain employs TRBV2 and TRBJ2-7; 10 nucleotides line up with TRBD1. The CDR3 extends over 15 amino acids. The V and J ends lost 1 base and 0 bases, in that order; junction bases with no gene match: 0. Germline CDR1 reads SNHLY; CDR2 reads FYNNEI. The CDR3 loop reads CASSEGTGGSYEQYF. CDR3 DNA: TGTGCCAGCAGTGAAGGGACAGGGGGCTCCTACGAGCAGTACTTC. The variable domain in full, with the rest retrieved from reference TRBV2 and TRBJ2-7, is EPEVTQTPSHQVTQMGQEVILRCVPISNHLYFYWYRQILGQKVEFLVSFYNNEISEKSEIFDDQFSVERPDGSNFTLKIRSTKLEDSAMYFCASSEGTGGSYEQYFGPGTRLTVT.

This chain uses TRBV19 with TRBJ2-6, with D unclear. The CDR3 has 17 amino acids. Germline CDR1 LNHDA, CDR2 SQIVND (reference sequence). The V end lost 3 bases, the J end lost 1 base, and 13 bases lay between the germline ends. Here the CDR3 DNA reads TGTGCCAGTAGTATTAATTTCGGAGTGTCTGGGGCCAACGTCCTGACTTTC. Translating gives CASSINFGVSGANVLTF.

J is TRBJ1-2 and V is TRBV21-1; no DNA check was done on the table's D call, TRBD1. TRBV21-1 is classified as a pseudogene. This CDR3 spans 15 amino acids. The CDR3 protein is CASSTGQGGLYGYTF. The CDR3 DNA follows: TGTGCCAGCAGCACAGGACAGGGTGGGCTTTATGGCTACACCTTC.

The chain couples TRBV6-1 to TRBJ2-5, with 9 bases fitting TRBD2. Germline CDR1 and CDR2: MNHNS and SASEGT. The junction had 5 bases not matched to a gene; V was cut back by 1 base and J by 5 bases. CDR3 length: 15 residues. Here the CDR3 DNA reads TGTGCCAGCAGTGAAGGGGGTAGCGGGGGCGAGACCCAGTACTTC. Translated: CASSEGGSGGETQYF.

The CDR3 sequence is CASTEMGGFGEKLFF. As DNA, the CDR3 is TGTGCCAGCACCGAGATGGGGGGGTTTGGTGAAAAACTGTTTTTT. The chain links TRBV6-5 to TRBJ1-4, with D possibly matching TRBD1 (5 bases). This CDR3 has 15 amino acids. CDR1 MNHEY and CDR2 SVGAGI come from the germline V gene. V lost 7 bases and J 7 bases, leaving 19 bases between the germline ends.

This chain uses TRBV15 with TRBJ2-1; perhaps TRBD1 as D (6 bases). The CDR3 spans 13 residues. V gave up 2 bases and J gave up 9 bases, with 11 bases separating them. CDR1 is LNHNV and CDR2 is YYDKDF in the germline V gene (reference sequence). CDR3 nucleotide sequence: TGTGCCACCAGCAGAACCGAGGGGGTTGAGCAGTTCTTC. It codes for CATSRTEGVEQFF.

The V gene is TRBV12-3 or TRBV12-4, the J gene TRBJ2-3; maybe TRBD1 (5 bases). The CDR3 length is 13 residues. Deletions cut 6 bases from V and 3 bases from J, with 10 bases between. The CDR3 DNA follows: TGTGCCAGCAGCCTATACAGGACAGATACGCAGTATTTT. Protein: CASSLYRTDTQYF.

The chain links TRBV7-9 to TRBJ2-5; D might be TRBD1 (6 bases). The CDR3 contains 16 residues. The germline V gene encodes CDR1 SEHNR and CDR2 FQNEAQ (reference sequence). Trimming took off 0 bases at V and 5 bases at J, with 16 bases between the two ends. The CDR3 nucleotides read TGTGCCAGCAGCTTAGCAACTCTGGGGGCAGGGGAGACCCAGTACTTC. Its protein product is CASSLATLGAGETQYF.

J is TRBJ2-5 and V is TRBV5-1, with D possibly being TRBD1 (6 bases). CDR1 and CDR2 from the germline V gene are SGHRS and YFSETQ. The CDR3 runs to 16 residues. Trimming removed 7 bases from V and 0 bases from J, with 19 bases in between. In nucleotides, the CDR3 is TGCGCCAGCCACAACGTAGGACAGACGAACCAAGAGACCCAGTACTTC. Amino acid sequence: CASHNVGQTNQETQYF. The variable domain in full, completed from reference TRBV5-1 and TRBJ2-5, reads KAGVTQTPRYLIKTRGQQVTLSCSPISGHRSVSWYQQTPGQGLQFLFEYFSETQRNKGNFPGRFSGRQFSNSRSEMNVSTLELGDSALYLCASHNVGQTNQETQYFGPGTRLLVL.

The CDR3: CASSTEGGENGYTF. The CDR3, as DNA: TGTGCCAGCAGTACCGAGGGAGGGGAAAATGGCTACACCTTC. The chain couples TRBV2 to TRBJ1-2; TRBD1 is a possible D gene (5 bases). The CDR3 is 14 residues long. Germline V CDR1 and CDR2: SNHLY, FYNNEI. V lost 5 bases and J lost 6, with 16 bases in between.

This chain connects TRBV5-4 to TRBJ1-4; 9 bases are a match to TRBD1. V lost 1 base to trimming and J lost 8 bases; unmatched junction nucleotides: 3. The CDR3 has 14 residues. Germline CDR1 reads SGHNT; CDR2 reads YYREEE (reference sequence). The CDR3 is CASSLTGGEEKLFF. The CDR3 DNA follows: TGTGCCAGCAGCTTGACAGGGGGCGAAGAAAAACTGTTTTTT.

The CDR3 coding sequence is TGTGCCAGCCTACAGGGTAGCAATCAGCCCCAGCATTTT. It translates to CASLQGSNQPQHF. The chain uses TRBV2 and TRBJ1-5; possible D gene TRBD1, 6 bases. The CDR3 covers 13 residues. CDR1 SNHLY and CDR2 FYNNEI come from the germline V gene. V dropped 8 bases and J dropped 0 bases, with 8 bases sitting between them.

The chain combines TRBV6-5 with TRBJ2-2, with TRBD1 as a possible D gene (6 bases). Trimming removed 6 bases at V and 6 bases at J, with 11 bases between. The CDR3 is made up of 13 amino acids. Germline V lookup: CDR1 MNHEY, CDR2 SVGAGI. CDR3 in DNA: TGTGCCAGCAGAACCAGGGGCCCCGGGGAGCTGTTTTTT. Amino acids: CASRTRGPGELFF.

The chain uses TRBV5-4 and TRBJ1-2; possibly TRBD1 for D (6 bases). V was pared by 4 bases and J by 0 bases, with 10 bases between. This CDR3 contains 14 residues. Germline V gene data show CDR1 as SGHNT and CDR2 as YYREEE (reference sequence). CDR3 protein: CASSPDRANYGYTF. The CDR3 nucleotides are TGTGCCAGCAGCCCGGACAGAGCTAACTATGGCTACACCTTC.

V is TRBV5-1 and J is TRBJ1-4; 11 positions agree with TRBD1. Losses at the gene ends were 3 bases for V and 8 bases for J; bases not matched to a gene: 6. The CDR3 loop spans 15 amino acids. CDR1 SGHRS and CDR2 YFSETQ come from the germline V gene. This CDR3 reads CASSSGQGAEEKLFF. The CDR3 DNA reads TGCGCCAGCAGCTCCGGACAGGGGGCGGAGGAAAAACTGTTTTTT.

This chain links TRBV30 with TRBJ1-2; the match to TRBD1 covers 12 bases. Per the germline V gene, CDR1 is GTSNPN and CDR2 is SVGIG (reference sequence). V gave up 2 bases and J gave up 2 bases; unmatched junction bases: 12. The CDR3 is made up of 18 amino acids. CDR3 sequence: CAWSRSTTGTGGNYGYTF. DNA of the CDR3: TGTGCCTGGAGTCGATCTACTACCGGGACAGGGGGCAACTATGGCTACACCTTC.

The chain combines TRBV28 with TRBJ2-1, with 12 bases fitting TRBD2. The CDR3 contains 16 residues. After removal of 4 bases from V and 0 bases from J, the junction contained 1 base not matched to a gene. Germline CDR1 and CDR2: MDHEN and SYDVKM. CDR3 sequence (DNA): TGTGCCAGCAGTTCTAGCGGGGGGGCCTCCTACAATGAGCAGTTCTTC. The encoded protein is CASSSSGGASYNEQFF.